This entry lists 30 T cell receptor beta chains sequenced from one sample in a study of blood T cells in healthy people across ages. With a J-beta primer mix and a sample-barcoded 5' primer, a second PCR ran roughly 6 to 11 cycles. TCRdb passed the 5' RACE reads through MiXCR, listing each CDR3 protein once. The sample carries 600,000 to 650,000 distinct CDR3 sequences, under 65% recorded once. Source material: blood. The receptor source for this set is a man in his sixties in good health.

The chain joins TRBV3-1 to TRBJ2-5, with a weak D call TRBD1 (5 bases). The CDR3 has 12 amino acids. V lost 1 base to trimming and J lost 10 bases, with 10 bases between them. Germline V gene sequence: CDR1 LGHDT, CDR2 YNNKEL (reference sequence). CDR3 protein: CASSQVNGHQYF. The CDR3 DNA follows: TGTGCCAGCAGCCAAGTTAACGGACACCAGTACTTC.

The chain recombines TRBV25-1 with TRBJ2-7; D possibly uses TRBD1 or TRBD2 (5 bases each). The CDR3 runs 13 residues. V lost 8 bases to trimming and J lost 5 bases, with 16 bases between them. Germline CDR1 MGHDK, CDR2 SYGVNS. Here the CDR3 reads CASGDPTSHEQYF. CDR3 DNA sequence: TGTGCCAGCGGGGACCCAACTTCCCACGAGCAGTACTTC.

This sequence joins TRBV6-1 and TRBJ2-1; D not resolved. Trimming pared 5 bases from V and 2 bases from J, leaving 19 bases between. The CDR3 spans 17 residues. Germline V gene lookup returns CDR1 MNHNS and CDR2 SASEGT. The DNA of the CDR3 is TGTGCCAGCAGTACCCCCGGTAGGATTAGTACCTACAATGAGCAGTTCTTC. It encodes CASSTPGRISTYNEQFF.

The genes are TRBV5-1 and TRBJ2-5; D remains unclear. This CDR3 is built from 15 residues. V lost 4 bases to trimming and J lost 3 bases, with 16 bases between them. Per the germline V gene, CDR1 is SGHRS and CDR2 is YFSETQ. The CDR3 sequence: CASSIPSANEETQYF. The CDR3 nucleotides read TGCGCCAGCAGCATCCCGTCTGCCAATGAAGAGACCCAGTACTTC.

Points on this clonotype: The junction and the germline gene differ at one end; a read error may be behind it. V gene TRBV4-2 combines with J gene TRBJ2-1, with 13 bases aligning to TRBD2. The CDR3 is made up of 18 amino acids. Looked up from germline, CDR1 is LGHNA and CDR2 is YNFKEQ. In DNA, the CDR3 is TGTGTCAGCAGCCAGGAGACTAGCGGGGGGCCGGGGGGCAATGAGCAGTTCTTC. Its protein product is CVSSQETSGGPGGNEQFF.

This clonotype was found a few times. V usage is TRBV4-1 and J usage is TRBJ2-1; 7 nucleotides match TRBD1. Trimming removed 2 bases from V and 7 bases from J; junction bases left unmatched: 8. This CDR3 contains 15 residues. Germline CDR1 reads MGHRA; CDR2 reads YSYEKL. The CDR3 loop is CASSQLQTGKNEQFF. Written as DNA, the CDR3 is TGCGCCAGCAGCCAACTGCAGACAGGGAAAAATGAGCAGTTCTTC.

This sequence joins TRBV4-1 and TRBJ2-3; weak D call: TRBD2 (6 bases). CDR1 is MGHRA, CDR2 YSYEKL, per germline. The V and J ends lost 8 bases and 6 bases respectively, with 15 bases between them. CDR3 length: 13 residues. This CDR3 reads CASSGVLGDTQYF. Written as DNA, the CDR3 is TGCGCCAGCTCGGGGGTTCTGGGGGATACGCAGTATTTT.

The chain combines TRBV6-6 with TRBJ1-1; 7 bases are shared with TRBD1. Germline CDR1 and CDR2: MNHNY and SVGAGI (reference sequence). Trimming at V came to 2 bases and at J to 6 bases, leaving 12 bases not matched to a gene. This CDR3 comprises 16 residues. The CDR3 nucleotides are TGTGCCAGCAGTTACGGCCCTACAGGGGCGATTGCTGAAGCTTTCTTT. It specifies CASSYGPTGAIAEAFF.

The gene calls are TRBV20-1 and TRBJ1-6; D gene ambiguous. This CDR3 contains 13 residues. Germline lookup yields CDR1 DFQATT and CDR2 SNEGSKA (reference sequence). The V end lost 3 bases, the J end lost 10 bases, and 13 bases lay between the germline ends. As DNA, the CDR3 is TGCAGTGCTAGTTCCAGGAAGGGCTCACCCCTCCACTTT. This encodes CSASSRKGSPLHF.

This rearrangement joins TRBV20-1 to TRBJ2-6, with TRBD1 matching 11 bases. Germline V gives CDR1 DFQATT, CDR2 SNEGSKA (reference sequence). CDR3 length: 16 amino acids. Trimming took 6 bases from V and 0 from J; bases not matched to a gene: 4. The CDR3 coding sequence is TGCAGTGCACCCGGGACAGGGGGCTCTGGGGCCAACGTCCTGACTTTC. Protein product: CSAPGTGGSGANVLTF.

This clonotype was seen more than once but under ten times. This chain links TRBV24-1 with TRBJ1-2, with a weak D call TRBD1 (5 bases). Germline V lookup: CDR1 KGHDR, CDR2 SFDVKD. Trimming pared 2 bases from V and 2 bases from J, leaving 11 bases between. This CDR3 has 15 amino acids. CDR3 amino acids: CATSDWGTSNYGYTF. The CDR3 DNA reads TGTGCCACCAGTGATTGGGGGACGAGCAACTATGGCTACACCTTC.

The CDR3 coding sequence is TGCAGTGCTAGAGGGGGGCTAGCCCCCTACGAGCAGTACTTC. It encodes CSARGGLAPYEQYF. This chain connects TRBV20-1 to TRBJ2-7; TRBD1 is a possible D gene (6 bases). CDR1 and CDR2 from the germline V gene are DFQATT and SNEGSKA (reference sequence). The length of the CDR3 is 14 residues. Between the trimmed V and J ends, which lost 1 base and 2 bases, there was a span of 12 bases.

This clonotype was observed a single time. The chain has TRBV20-1 and TRBJ1-6; the D gene is possibly TRBD1 (6 bases). Looked up from germline, CDR1 is DFQATT and CDR2 is SNEGSKA (reference sequence). The CDR3 length is 18 residues. V dropped 7 bases and J dropped 0 bases, with 22 bases sitting between them. In DNA form, the CDR3 reads TGCAGTGTTGGTTCCGGGACATTACTCAGCTCCTATAATTCACCCCTCCACTTT. The encoded protein is CSVGSGTLLSSYNSPLHF.

The chain couples TRBV6-6 to TRBJ2-7; a possible D gene is TRBD2 (6 bases). The J call is doubtful: the DNA matches TRBJ2-5 better. CDR1 and CDR2 (germline): MNHNY, SVGAGI (reference sequence). The CDR3 extends over 12 amino acids. The CDR3 DNA reads TGTGCCAGCTGGCGGGGTGAAGAGACCCAGTACTTC. Encoded protein: CASWRGEETQYF.

The rearrangement links TRBV25-1 to TRBJ2-1; D gene ambiguous. CDR1 MGHDK and CDR2 SYGVNS come from the germline V gene. The V gene lost 3 bases and the J gene lost 4 bases, with 13 bases spanning the gap. The CDR3 sequence is 15 residues long. The CDR3 region has the DNA TGTGCCAGCAGTGATATCGGACGAAATTACAATGAGCAGTTCTTC. It codes for CASSDIGRNYNEQFF.

CDR3 region: CASSQANNYEQYF. The CDR3 DNA follows: TGTGCCAGCTCACAGGCGAACAACTACGAGCAGTACTTC. The chain is built from TRBV18 and TRBJ2-7; unclear D gene. Germline-derived CDR1 and CDR2 are KGHSH and LQKENI. This CDR3 region has 13 residues. Deletions cut 4 bases from V and 3 bases from J, with 10 bases between.

The J gene is TRBJ2-7, the V gene TRBV6-5; 12 nucleotides align to TRBD1. CDR1 and CDR2 (germline): MNHEY, SVGAGI. With V trimmed by 2 bases and J by 12 bases, 14 bases remained unmatched. This CDR3 contains 16 residues. CDR3 nucleotide sequence: TGTGCCAGCAGTTACGGGACAGGGGGCCTTTCAGAGACCCTGTACTTC. This encodes CASSYGTGGLSETLYF.

This clonotype has a handful of counts. This rearrangement joins TRBV2 to TRBJ2-6; D is uncertain. This CDR3 has 15 residues. V shed 3 bases and J shed 0 bases, with 6 bases lying between them. CDR1 SNHLY and CDR2 FYNNEI come from the germline V gene. CDR3 sequence: CASSEGISGANVLTF. CDR3 in DNA: TGTGCCAGCAGTGAGGGGATCTCTGGGGCCAACGTCCTGACTTTC.

The V gene is TRBV5-8, the J gene TRBJ2-3; D is perhaps TRBD1 (5 bases). The CDR3 has 14 residues. V was shortened by 2 bases and J by 3 bases, with 10 bases between the two germline ends. CDR1 is SGHTS and CDR2 is YDEGEE in the germline V gene. CDR3 region: CASSFSGWTDTQYF. CDR3 DNA sequence: TGTGCCAGCAGCTTCTCAGGGTGGACAGATACGCAGTATTTT.

This chain connects TRBV2 to TRBJ1-1; D is undetermined. This CDR3 region has 13 residues. Per the germline V gene, CDR1 is SNHLY and CDR2 is FYNNEI. The germline V and J ends were trimmed by 3 bases and 6 bases, with 11 bases remaining between them. The CDR3 sequence: CASSEPGVAEAFF. CDR3 in DNA: TGTGCCAGCAGTGAGCCTGGGGTAGCTGAAGCTTTCTTT.

The rearrangement uses TRBV28 and TRBJ1-1; TRBD1 is a possible D gene (6 bases). CDR1 and CDR2 (germline): MDHEN, SYDVKM. The CDR3 sequence is 15 residues long. V lost 6 bases and J 2 bases, leaving 16 bases between the germline ends. In nucleotides, the CDR3 is TGTGCCAGCAGCCCCCGGTTGGGGGGCAACACTGAAGCTTTCTTT. Protein product: CASSPRLGGNTEAFF.

The V call is TRBV21-1, the J call TRBJ2-2; the DNA was not compared with TRBD2, the D call given in the table. TRBV21-1 is flagged as a pseudogene. This CDR3 comprises 15 residues. The chain's CDR3 is CASSGGDQNTGELFF. CDR3 bases: TGTGCCAGCAGTGGAGGGGACCAGAACACCGGGGAGCTGTTTTTT.

This clonotype has ten or more counts. The chain recombines TRBV2 with TRBJ2-7; 9 bases align to TRBD1. Germline CDR1 SNHLY, CDR2 FYNNEI. V gave up 5 bases and J gave up 3 bases; unmatched junction bases: 8. CDR3 length: 15 residues. The CDR3 nucleotides read TGTGCCAGCAGTTTCCCGGGACAGGGAAGCTACGAGCAGTACTTC. Encoded protein: CASSFPGQGSYEQYF.

This clonotype was found once. This chain connects TRBV11-2 to TRBJ1-6, with 7 bases matching TRBD1. CDR1 and CDR2 from the germline V gene are SGHAT and FQNNGV. Losses at the gene ends were 1 base for V and 11 bases for J; bases not matched to a gene: 8. The CDR3 is 15 residues long. The CDR3 DNA is TGTGCCAGCAGCTTAGCTGGAGGGGGCAATCCACCCCTCCACTTT. Amino acid sequence: CASSLAGGGNPPLHF.

The chain links TRBV10-3 to TRBJ2-3; 8 bases align to TRBD1. This CDR3 is built from 15 residues. J gave up 1 base and V 3 bases, and 3 bases lay outside the gene matches. Looked up from germline, CDR1 is ENHRY and CDR2 is SYGVKD. The CDR3 coding sequence is TGTGCCATCAGTGACCCGGACAGGGGCACAGATACGCAGTATTTT. Protein product: CAISDPDRGTDTQYF.

V usage is TRBV29-1 and J usage is TRBJ2-5; the match to TRBD1 covers 7 bases. J gave up 10 bases and V 1 base, and 12 bases lay outside the gene matches. This CDR3 has 14 residues. From germline, CDR1 is SQVTM and CDR2 ANQGSEA. The CDR3 DNA is TGCAGCGTTGAAGGGAAGGGGGCTCTCCCGGTCCAGTACTTC. The encoded protein is CSVEGKGALPVQYF.

This chain links TRBV9 with TRBJ1-2, with D unresolved. The CDR3 length is 15 residues. Germline assignment: CDR1 SGDLS and CDR2 YYNGEE. V lost 0 bases to trimming and J lost 0 bases, with 9 bases between them. The CDR3 here is CASSVGRTANYGYTF. The CDR3 nucleotides read TGTGCCAGCAGCGTAGGTAGGACGGCTAACTATGGCTACACCTTC.

The chain carries TRBV2 and TRBJ2-3; 8 nucleotides align to TRBD2. Germline lookup yields CDR1 SNHLY and CDR2 FYNNEI. The CDR3 length is 15 residues. J lost 4 bases, V lost 7 bases, and 10 bases had no gene match. The CDR3 nucleotides are TGTGCCAGCAACTTCAACGGGGGGGGAGCAGATACGCAGTATTTT. This translates into CASNFNGGGADTQYF.

The chain couples TRBV25-1 to TRBJ2-5; 12 bases align to TRBD1. Germline CDR1 reads MGHDK; CDR2 reads SYGVNS. This CDR3 has 17 amino acids. The trim removed 3 bases at V and 5 bases at J, leaving 10 bases unmatched. This CDR3 reads CASSDNFGTGGLETQYF. The CDR3 DNA reads TGTGCCAGCAGTGATAATTTTGGGACAGGGGGCCTGGAGACCCAGTACTTC. The whole variable domain, filled in from reference TRBV25-1 and TRBJ2-5, reads EADIYQTPRYLVIGTGKKITLECSQTMGHDKMYWYQQDPGMELHLIHYSYGVNSTEKGDLSSESTVSRIRTEHFPLTLESARPSHTSQYLCASSDNFGTGGLETQYFGPGTRLLVL.

The rearrangement joins TRBV5-6 to TRBJ2-1; TRBD2 matches 10 bases. The CDR3 loop spans 15 amino acids. V lost 3 bases to trimming and J lost 12 bases; unmatched junction nucleotides: 12. Per germline, CDR1 SGHDT and CDR2 YYEEEE. The CDR3: CASSSYGTSDFWQFF. As DNA, the CDR3 is TGTGCCAGCAGCTCATATGGGACTAGCGATTTCTGGCAGTTCTTC.